Given below is one T cell receptor (beta chain) in context. This CDR3 has 13 residues. The germline V gene encodes CDR1 LNHDA and CDR2 SQIVND (reference sequence). V was clipped by 0 bases and J by 3 bases, with 4 bases between them. The method was immunoSEQ multiplex PCR; TCRdb's version includes in-frame clones alone and lacks a portion of them. In the table there are roughly 61,000 clones, roughly 93% of which are singletons. The source of the sample is a study of T cell changes during pregnancy in multiple sclerosis. The chain uses TRBV19 and TRBJ2-3; D is ambiguous. The receptor was derived from a female donor with multiple sclerosis, enrolled in a pregnancy study. The input for sequencing was peripheral blood, taken after pregnancy. The CDR3 sequence is CASSIDRTDTQYF. The CDR3 DNA sequence: TGTGCCAGTAGTATAGATCGGACAGATACGCAGTATTTT.